This T cell receptor beta chain comes out of a study of technical replicates of blood from a handful of donors. TCRdb's copy holds only in-frame clones and misses some; the assay was immunoSEQ multiplex PCR. The top ten clones hold approximately 0.3% of a sample with about 88,000 clones, 92% of them seen once. This clone was counted a single time. Between the trimmed V and J ends, which lost 2 bases and 5 bases, there was a span of 12 bases. Germline loops: CDR1 SGHTA, CDR2 FQGTGA. This CDR3 spans 15 amino acids. The source is a human donor in good health. The chain is built from TRBV7-3 and TRBJ2-2, with D unclear. Sequenced: T cells isolated from PBMCs. The CDR3 spells CASSLDMWATGELFF. DNA of the CDR3: TGTGCCAGCAGCTTAGATATGTGGGCTACCGGGGAGCTGTTTTTT.